This T cell receptor (beta chain) was sequenced for a study of shared clonotypes between healthy human individuals. Only in-frame clones appear in the TCRdb table, and some are missing; sequencing was by immunoSEQ multiplex PCR. The table shows roughly 890,000 clones, with about 92% occurring only once. The length of the CDR3 is 15 residues. V shed 2 bases and J 6 bases; nucleotides not matched to a gene: 6. Looked up from germline, CDR1 is SGHDT and CDR2 is YYEEEE. Cells designated naive CD8 were CD45RO-negative and were positively selected for CCR7, with terminally differentiated effector memory CD45RA+ cells excluded.

This clonotype originated in a man aged 30 to 45 in good health. The sequencing input was naive CD8+ T cells sorted from blood. The gene calls are TRBV5-6 and TRBJ2-3, with TRBD2 identical over 10 bases. This CDR3 reads CASSLSSGSVDTQYF. DNA for the CDR3: TGTGCCAGCAGCTTATCTAGCGGGAGTGTGGATACGCAGTATTTT. Based on the CDR3 plus reference TRBV5-6 and TRBJ2-3, the full variable domain is DAGVTQSPTHLIKTRGQQVTLRCSPKSGHDTVSWYQQALGQGPQFIFQYYEEEERQRGNFPDRFSGHQFPNYSSELNVNALLLGDSALYLCASSLSSGSVDTQYFGPGTRLTVL.